The sequence of this T cell receptor beta chain was determined in a study of blood T cell repertoires in COVID-19. Turning to the study itself: Donors in the United States, Italy and Spain gave samples during acute or convalescent COVID-19. PBMCs, B-cell-depleted T cells, or T cells were the source of the cDNA or gDNA that made up the material.

Germline loops: CDR1 SGHKS, CDR2 YYEKEE (reference sequence). V lost 5 bases to trimming and J lost 1 base, with 12 bases between them. The CDR3 sequence is 14 residues long. TCRdb's table, derived via immunoSEQ multiplex PCR, lists solely in-frame clones and lacks some. The sample has hundreds of thousands of clones; approximately 87% are singletons. This clone was seen a single time. The chain recombines TRBV5-5 with TRBJ1-2; unclear D gene. This clonotype was sampled from a woman aged 45-65 years with active or convalescent COVID-19. The sequencing input was peripheral blood. CDR3 region: CASSRSGSNYGYTF. The CDR3, as DNA: TGTGCCAGCAGTCGATCGGGAAGTAACTATGGCTACACCTTC. Complete variable domain (other parts from reference TRBV5-5 and TRBJ1-2): DAGVTQSPTHLIKTRGQQVTLRCSPISGHKSVSWYQQVLGQGPQFIFQYYEKEERGRGNFPDRFSARQFPNYSSELNVNALLLGDSALYLCASSRSGSNYGYTFGSGTRLTVV.